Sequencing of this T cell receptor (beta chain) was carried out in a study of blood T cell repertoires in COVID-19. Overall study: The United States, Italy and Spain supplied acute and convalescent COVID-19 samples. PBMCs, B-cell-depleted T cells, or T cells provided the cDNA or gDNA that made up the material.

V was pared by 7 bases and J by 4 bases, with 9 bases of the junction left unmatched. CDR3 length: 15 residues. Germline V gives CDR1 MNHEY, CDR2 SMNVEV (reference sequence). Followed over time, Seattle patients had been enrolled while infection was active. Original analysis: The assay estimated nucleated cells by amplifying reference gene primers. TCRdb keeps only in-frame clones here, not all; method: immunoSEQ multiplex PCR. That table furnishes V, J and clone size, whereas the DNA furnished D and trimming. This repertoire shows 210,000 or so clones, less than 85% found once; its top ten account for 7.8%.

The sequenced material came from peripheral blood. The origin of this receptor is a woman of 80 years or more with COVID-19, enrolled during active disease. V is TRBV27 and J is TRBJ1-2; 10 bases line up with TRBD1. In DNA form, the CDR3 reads TGTGCCAGCAAAGCCGGGACAGGGGCCGGCTATGGCTACACCTTC. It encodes CASKAGTGAGYGYTF.